One sample yielded the 2 T cell receptor beta chains listed below, sequenced in a study of T cell repertoires in cytomegalovirus infection. These receptors' targets are unknown. Using its own MiXCR run on the reads, TCRdb lists one record per CDR3 protein. The sample records roughly 150,000 distinct CDR3 sequences, roughly a third being singletons. The source was CD8+ T cells from cultured PBMCs, collected from culture after CMV antigen stimulation. These receptors were obtained from a human donor in good health (CMV status not recorded). Some clones in this sample may be carry-over from other donors' samples.

The chain carries TRBV6-1 and TRBJ2-7, with D perhaps TRBD1 (6 bases). Per the germline V gene, CDR1 is MNHNS and CDR2 is SASEGT. The CDR3 has 13 amino acids. V lost 8 bases and J 4 bases, leaving 15 bases between the germline ends. The CDR3, as DNA: TGTGCCAGCGCCTGGGGGCAGGGGTACGAGCAGTACTTC. This sequence encodes CASAWGQGYEQYF.

This clonotype was picked up a small number of times. The V gene is TRBV7-9, the J gene TRBJ2-1; D remains ambiguous. Germline CDR1 and CDR2: SEHNR and FQNEAQ (reference sequence). V was shortened by 1 base and J by 5 bases, with 6 bases between the two germline ends. This CDR3 comprises 13 residues. In DNA, the CDR3 is TGTGCCAGCAGCTTAGTTCCGGACAATGAGCAGTTCTTC. Amino acids: CASSLVPDNEQFF.